A single sample is the source of the 29 T cell receptor beta chains below, sequenced in a study of blood T cells in healthy people across ages. A J-beta primer mix and a sample-barcoded 5' primer were used in a second PCR of about 6 to 12 cycles. A single record per CDR3 protein comes from TCRdb applying MiXCR to the 5' RACE reads. The table has hundreds of thousands of distinct CDR3 sequences, 58% seen once; the top ten hold 22%. Sequencing was performed on blood. The receptors were gathered from a young man in good health.

This rearrangement joins TRBV21-1 to TRBJ2-1. TRBV21-1 is an annotated pseudogene. The CDR3 has 12 amino acids. DNA of the CDR3: TGTGCCAGCAGCCGGTCGGCCAATGAGCAGTTCTTC. Translating gives CASSRSANEQFF.

The chain joins TRBV20-1 to TRBJ2-7; 12 nucleotides match TRBD2. The trim removed 1 base at V and 0 bases at J, leaving 10 bases unmatched. CDR1 DFQATT and CDR2 SNEGSKA come from the germline V gene (reference sequence). The CDR3 extends over 18 amino acids. CDR3 bases: TGCAGTGCTAGAGCTTCCCGGACTAGCGGGGCTCCCTCCTACGAGCAGTACTTC. Encoded protein: CSARASRTSGAPSYEQYF.

The chain is built from TRBV5-1 and TRBJ2-7; 10 positions agree with TRBD2. The CDR3 is 15 residues long. V was pared by 0 bases and J by 11 bases, with 11 bases of the junction left unmatched. CDR1 and CDR2 (germline): SGHRS, YFSETQ. The CDR3 DNA reads as TGCGCCAGCAGCTTGGCCACCGGGACTAGCGACCCAGAGTACTTC. This translates into CASSLATGTSDPEYF.

In DNA form, the CDR3 reads TGTGCCATCGGGGAGGCGGGGGAGACCCAGTACTTC. It is translated as CAIGEAGETQYF. The V and J genes are TRBV10-3 and TRBJ2-7, with a possible D match to TRBD2 (6 bases). The DNA matches TRBJ2-5 better at its end, which makes the J call doubtful. The CDR3 sequence is 12 residues long. CDR1 and CDR2 (germline): ENHRY, SYGVKD.

This clonotype was observed a few times. The chain recombines TRBV20-1 with TRBJ2-1, with TRBD2 matching over 7 bases. J lost 6 bases, V lost 8 bases, and 16 bases had no gene match. This CDR3 has 15 residues. CDR1 is DFQATT, CDR2 SNEGSKA, per germline (reference sequence). DNA of the CDR3: TGCAGTCTGCTAACTCCGGCTAGCGGAAGCAATGAGCAGTTCTTC. The encoded protein is CSLLTPASGSNEQFF.

This chain uses TRBV7-9 with TRBJ2-4, with D perhaps matching TRBD1 or TRBD2 (7 bases each). TRBJ2-7 matches the DNA end more closely, so the J call is doubtful. Germline-derived CDR1 and CDR2 are SEHNR and FQNEAQ (reference sequence). This CDR3 has 20 amino acids. The CDR3 DNA reads TGTGCCAGCAGCCCCCGAGGGGGAGGGGGCGCAACTTATAGATCCTACGAGCAGTACTTC. It yields the protein CASSPRGGGGATYRSYEQYF.

This chain uses TRBV5-1 with TRBJ2-5; D not resolved. Germline assignment: CDR1 SGHRS and CDR2 YFSETQ. CDR3 length: 14 amino acids. V lost 0 bases and J 0 bases, leaving 6 bases between the germline ends. In DNA form, the CDR3 reads TGCGCCAGCAGCTTGGAAGTGTACCAAGAGACCCAGTACTTC. This sequence encodes CASSLEVYQETQYF.

The chain carries TRBV3-1 and TRBJ2-5, with a weak D call TRBD2 (5 bases). Germline assignment: CDR1 LGHDT and CDR2 YNNKEL (reference sequence). The CDR3 length is 14 residues. The V end lost 1 base, the J end lost 6 bases, and 12 bases lay between the germline ends. The DNA for the CDR3 is TGTGCCAGCAGCCAAGGTGGAGGTATACAGACCCAGTACTTC. It yields the protein CASSQGGGIQTQYF.

The V and J genes are TRBV7-2 and TRBJ2-3; 7 nucleotides match TRBD2. The junction had 8 bases not matched to a gene; V was cut back by 5 bases and J by 0 bases. Germline loops: CDR1 SGHTA, CDR2 FQGNSA. The CDR3 is 16 amino acids. The CDR3 loop is CASSHQLATSTDTQYF. The CDR3 nucleotides are TGTGCCAGCAGCCACCAACTAGCGACTAGCACAGATACGCAGTATTTT.

The chain has TRBV20-1 and TRBJ2-7; perhaps D is TRBD1 or TRBD2 (6 bases each). The CDR3 length is 14 residues. V was cut by 3 bases and J by 6 bases, with 18 bases left in between. Germline assignment: CDR1 DFQATT and CDR2 SNEGSKA (reference sequence). The CDR3 spells CSASQPGGRLEQYF. CDR3 bases: TGCAGTGCTAGTCAACCCGGGGGCCGTCTCGAGCAGTACTTC.

Note on this clonotype: A read error may explain this, as a much larger clone is one base away. The chain has TRBV11-2 and TRBJ2-7; D not resolved. Per the germline V gene, CDR1 is SGHAT and CDR2 is FQNNGV. This CDR3 is 11 amino acids long. The DNA of the CDR3 is TGTGCCGGCAGCTTCAACTACGAGCAGTACTTC. This sequence encodes CAGSFNYEQYF.

This clonotype has just a few counts. The rearrangement joins TRBV29-1 to TRBJ1-2; D gene ambiguous. The CDR3 length is 13 residues. The V gene lost 4 bases and the J gene lost 2 bases, with 11 bases spanning the gap. Germline CDR1 SQVTM, CDR2 ANQGSEA. The CDR3 bases are TGCAGCGTTGTACTGGAGAACAACTATGGCTACACCTTC. The encoded protein is CSVVLENNYGYTF.

V usage is TRBV9 and J usage is TRBJ2-1; 8 bases align to TRBD2. V trimming: 4 bases; J trimming: 8 bases; junction bases outside the gene matches: 14. Germline V gene data show CDR1 as SGDLS and CDR2 as YYNGEE. This CDR3 has 16 amino acids. CDR3 in amino acids: CASSSGSGLEGYEQFF. DNA for the CDR3: TGTGCCAGCAGCTCTGGATCGGGACTAGAGGGCTATGAGCAGTTCTTC. Using reference TRBV9 and TRBJ2-1 for the parts outside the CDR3, the full variable domain is DSGVTQTPKHLITATGQRVTLRCSPRSGDLSVYWYQQSLDQGLQFLIQYYNGEERAKGNILERFSAQQFPDLHSELNLSSLELGDSALYFCASSSGSGLEGYEQFFGPGTRLTVL.

The chain is built from TRBV14 and TRBJ2-5; 10 positions match TRBD1. This CDR3 contains 15 residues. Trimming cost V 6 bases and J 5 bases; bases outside gene matches: 9. Germline values: CDR1 SGHDN, CDR2 FVKESK. DNA of the CDR3: TGTGCCAGCAGGCGAGGACAGGGGGTCTTGGAGACCCAGTACTTC. Protein product: CASRRGQGVLETQYF.

The J gene is TRBJ2-4, the V gene TRBV12-3 or TRBV12-4; 8 nucleotides match TRBD2. The J call could be wrong; TRBJ2-5 is a better fit for the DNA end. CDR3 length: 15 residues. CDR3 bases: TGTGCCAGCAGTCCCCGGGAGGGTGAAGTAGGGACCCAGTACTTC. Residues: CASSPREGEVGTQYF.

The rearrangement links TRBV28 to TRBJ2-1; 9 nucleotides align to TRBD2. The V gene end was trimmed by 3 bases and the J gene end by 4 bases; junction bases not matched to a gene: 7. The CDR3 has 16 amino acids. Germline assignment: CDR1 MDHEN and CDR2 SYDVKM. CDR3 DNA sequence: TGTGCCAGCAGTTTGGCGGGACTAGCTGTATACAATGAGCAGTTCTTC. Protein product: CASSLAGLAVYNEQFF.

The rearrangement links TRBV7-9 to TRBJ1-2; 8 bases agree with TRBD1. In germline, CDR1 is SEHNR, CDR2 FQNEAQ (reference sequence). CDR3 length: 15 residues. The ends lost 3 bases at V and 3 bases at J; junction bases unmatched: 6. Here the CDR3 reads CASSFDRGPHYGYTF. CDR3 DNA: TGTGCCAGCAGCTTCGACAGGGGACCCCACTATGGCTACACCTTC.

This clonotype has a single count. The chain has TRBV3-1 and TRBJ2-6, with unresolved D. The germline V gene has CDR1 LGHDT and CDR2 YNNKEL (reference sequence). The CDR3 extends over 15 amino acids. Trimming took 0 bases from V and 5 from J, leaving 8 bases between them. The CDR3 is CASSQDRRRANVLTF. The CDR3 nucleotides are TGTGCCAGCAGCCAAGATAGAAGACGGGCCAACGTCCTGACTTTC.

Notes on this clonotype: This may be a read error: a much more frequent sequence differs by one nucleotide. The chain links TRBV28 to TRBJ1-2; D is perhaps TRBD1 (6 bases). Germline V gives CDR1 MDHEN, CDR2 SYDVKM. Trimming left V 6 bases short and J 8 bases short, with 13 bases between. This CDR3 has 12 amino acids. CDR3 in DNA: TGTGCCAGCAGGTCTCAGGGGAGAGGCTACACCTTC. It is translated as CASRSQGRGYTF.

The rearrangement joins TRBV20-1 to TRBJ2-7, with a possible D match to TRBD1 (5 bases). Looked up from germline, CDR1 is DFQATT and CDR2 is SNEGSKA (reference sequence). V was clipped by 0 bases and J by 1 base, with 10 bases between them. The CDR3 extends over 14 amino acids. CDR3: CSARDLTGSYEQYF. The CDR3 DNA is TGCAGTGCTAGAGATTTAACAGGATCCTACGAGCAGTACTTC.

V usage is TRBV14 and J usage is TRBJ1-2; no clear D. Germline V gives CDR1 SGHDN, CDR2 FVKESK. Between the trimmed V and J ends, which lost 0 bases and 5 bases, there was a span of 7 bases. CDR3 length: 13 residues. CDR3 amino acids: CASSQDQQYGYTF. The CDR3, as DNA: TGTGCCAGCAGCCAAGATCAACAGTATGGCTACACCTTC.

The chain links TRBV15 to TRBJ2-5; 8 bases align to TRBD1. Trimming took 2 bases from V and 5 from J; bases not matched to a gene: 4. Germline V gene sequence: CDR1 LNHNV, CDR2 YYDKDF (reference sequence). The CDR3 is 14 amino acids. Here the CDR3 DNA reads TGTGCCACCAGCAGAAAGACAGGGGCCGAGACCCAGTACTTC. It codes for CATSRKTGAETQYF.

This clonotype was detected ten times or more. This sequence joins TRBV7-6 and TRBJ1-6; the D gene is possibly TRBD1 (5 bases). The CDR3 sequence is 14 residues long. Trimming took 2 bases from V and 8 from J, leaving 10 bases between them. The germline CDR1 and CDR2 sequences are SGHVS and FNYEAQ. The CDR3 protein is CASSLSAGDSPLHF. The CDR3 DNA reads TGTGCCAGCAGCTTATCGGCGGGGGATTCACCCCTCCACTTT. The complete variable domain, with remaining parts taken from reference TRBV7-6 and TRBJ1-6, reads GAGVSQSPRYKVTKRGQDVALRCDPISGHVSLYWYRQALGQGPEFLTYFNYEAQQDKSGLPNDRFSAERPEGSISTLTIQRTEQRDSAMYRCASSLSAGDSPLHFGNGTRLTVT.

V and J are TRBV12-3 or TRBV12-4 and TRBJ2-1; 9 positions agree with TRBD2. With V trimmed by 9 bases and J by 8 bases, 11 bases remained unmatched. This CDR3 has 14 amino acids. CDR3: CASVRGGGAYEQFF. Written as DNA, the CDR3 is TGTGCCAGTGTACGTGGCGGGGGGGCATATGAGCAGTTCTTC.

This chain joins TRBV19 and TRBJ2-1; D not certain. V lost 1 base and J lost 3, with 10 bases in between. This CDR3 is 15 amino acids long. Germline V CDR1 and CDR2: LNHDA, SQIVND (reference sequence). The CDR3 DNA reads as TGTGCCAGTAGTATAGGGCGGAGATTCTACAATGAGCAGTTCTTC. Translated, it gives CASSIGRRFYNEQFF.

The chain is built from TRBV5-1 and TRBJ2-1; a possible D gene is TRBD2 (6 bases). Germline V gene data show CDR1 as SGHRS and CDR2 as YFSETQ. The CDR3 has 13 residues. V lost 4 bases and J lost 5, with 10 bases in between. This CDR3 reads CASSRGSDNEQFF. The CDR3 DNA reads TGCGCCAGCAGCCGGGGGTCCGACAATGAGCAGTTCTTC. The full variable domain, rest sourced from reference TRBV5-1 and TRBJ2-1, is KAGVTQTPRYLIKTRGQQVTLSCSPISGHRSVSWYQQTPGQGLQFLFEYFSETQRNKGNFPGRFSGRQFSNSRSEMNVSTLELGDSALYLCASSRGSDNEQFFGPGTRLTVL.

The genes are TRBV7-9 and TRBJ2-7; D remains ambiguous. Germline V gives CDR1 SEHNR, CDR2 FQNEAQ (reference sequence). The V end lost 4 bases, the J end lost 7 bases, and 14 bases lay between the germline ends. The CDR3 sequence is 13 residues long. The CDR3 region is CASSYQEVTEQYF. Written as DNA, the CDR3 is TGTGCCAGCAGCTACCAAGAGGTAACGGAGCAGTACTTC. Together with reference TRBV7-9 and TRBJ2-7, the CDR3 gives the full variable domain: DTGVSQNPRHKITKRGQNVTFRCDPISEHNRLYWYRQTLGQGPEFLTYFQNEAQLEKSRLLSDRFSAERPKGSFSTLEIQRTEQGDSAMYLCASSYQEVTEQYFGPGTRLTVT.

This chain joins TRBV6-6 and TRBJ1-1; 11 positions match TRBD1. V shed 5 bases, J shed 6 bases, and the junction held 11 bases outside the gene matches. Germline V gene data show CDR1 as MNHNY and CDR2 as SVGAGI (reference sequence). CDR3 length: 16 amino acids. This CDR3 reads CASSLGPGQGGPEAFF. In nucleotides, the CDR3 is TGTGCCAGCAGTCTCGGCCCGGGACAGGGGGGACCTGAAGCTTTCTTT.

This clonotype was picked up a small number of times. J is TRBJ1-2 and V is TRBV20-1; TRBD1 agrees at 8 bases. V gave up 3 bases and J gave up 5 bases; unmatched junction bases: 5. The length of the CDR3 is 13 residues. The germline V gene has CDR1 DFQATT and CDR2 SNEGSKA (reference sequence). As DNA, the CDR3 is TGCAGTGCTAGGACAGGGGCTTCATATGGCTACACCTTC. It codes for CSARTGASYGYTF.